This T cell receptor (beta chain) was documented in a study of T cell changes during pregnancy in multiple sclerosis (dated by TCRdb to between 2018 and 2021). Study-wide context: In women with multiple sclerosis, the researchers looked at how the T cell repertoire shifted as pregnancy progressed.

Library method: the immunoSEQ multiplex PCR assay. TCRdb took this table from immuneACCESS and kept in-frame rearrangements with V and J called. Such tables lack part of the clones; where checked against another copy, unresolved V genes explain under half of the gap, and the rest is unexplained. The sample includes about 36,000 clones, with more than 85% observed a single time. The ten largest account for 0.35% to 0.45% of the sample. As to this clone: No cognate antigen has been identified for it. Per-nucleotide qualities are absent, and no much larger clonotype sits a single base away.

The source was CD4+ T cells from peripheral blood mononuclear cells, collected in the third trimester of pregnancy. This TCR came from a female donor in good health, enrolled as a control in a pregnancy study.

The CDR3 loop reads CASSPSAPSNQPQHF. The nucleotide sequence is TGTGCCAGCTCCCCTAGCGCGCCTAGCAATCAGCCCCAGCATTTT. The chain is encoded by TRBV18 joined to TRBJ1-5; too little of a D gene remains to name it. The CDR3, cysteine through phenylalanine, is 15 amino acids long. The entry retains the CDR3 DNA only, 45 bases that are in frame from base 1. Taken from the germline V gene, the CDR1 and CDR2 loops are KGHSH and LQKENI. V was cut back by 6 bases and J by 0 bases, leaving a gap of 12 bases between them.